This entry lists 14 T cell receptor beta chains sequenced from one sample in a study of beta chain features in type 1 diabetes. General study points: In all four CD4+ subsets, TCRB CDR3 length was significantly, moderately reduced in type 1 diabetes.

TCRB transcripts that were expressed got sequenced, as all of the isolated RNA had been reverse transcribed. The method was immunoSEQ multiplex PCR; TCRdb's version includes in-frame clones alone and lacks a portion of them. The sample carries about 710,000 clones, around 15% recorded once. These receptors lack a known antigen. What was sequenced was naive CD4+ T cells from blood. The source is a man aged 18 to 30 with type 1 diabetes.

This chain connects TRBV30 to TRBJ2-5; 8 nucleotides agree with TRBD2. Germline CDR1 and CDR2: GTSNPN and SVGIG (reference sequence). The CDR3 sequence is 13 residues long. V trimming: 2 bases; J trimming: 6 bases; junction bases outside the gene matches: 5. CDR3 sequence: CAWSPASGQTQYF. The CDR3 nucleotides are TGTGCCTGGAGTCCCGCTAGCGGGCAGACCCAGTACTTC.

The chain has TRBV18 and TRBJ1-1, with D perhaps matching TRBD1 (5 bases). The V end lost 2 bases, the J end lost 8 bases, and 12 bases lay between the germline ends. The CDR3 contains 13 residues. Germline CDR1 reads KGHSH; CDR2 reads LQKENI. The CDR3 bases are TGTGCCAGCTCACCAAGGGGAATAGACGAAGCTTTCTTT. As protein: CASSPRGIDEAFF.

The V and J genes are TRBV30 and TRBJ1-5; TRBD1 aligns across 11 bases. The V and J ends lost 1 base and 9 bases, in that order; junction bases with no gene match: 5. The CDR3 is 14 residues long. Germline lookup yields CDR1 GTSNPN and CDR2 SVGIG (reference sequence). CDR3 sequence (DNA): TGTGCCTGGAGTGGGACAGGGGGCCGGGGGCCCCAGCATTTT. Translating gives CAWSGTGGRGPQHF.

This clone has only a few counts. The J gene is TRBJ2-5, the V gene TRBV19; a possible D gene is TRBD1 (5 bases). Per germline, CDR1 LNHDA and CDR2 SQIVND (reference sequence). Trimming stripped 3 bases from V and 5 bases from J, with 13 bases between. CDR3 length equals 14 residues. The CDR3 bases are TGTGCCAGTAGTATCGAGGCAGGGATGGAGACCCAGTACTTC. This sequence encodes CASSIEAGMETQYF.

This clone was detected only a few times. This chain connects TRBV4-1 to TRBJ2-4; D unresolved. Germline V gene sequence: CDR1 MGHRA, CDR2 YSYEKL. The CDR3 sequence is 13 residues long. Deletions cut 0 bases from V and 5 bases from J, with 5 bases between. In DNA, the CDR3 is TGCGCCAGCAGCCAAGACACTCAAAACATTCAGTACTTC. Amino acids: CASSQDTQNIQYF.

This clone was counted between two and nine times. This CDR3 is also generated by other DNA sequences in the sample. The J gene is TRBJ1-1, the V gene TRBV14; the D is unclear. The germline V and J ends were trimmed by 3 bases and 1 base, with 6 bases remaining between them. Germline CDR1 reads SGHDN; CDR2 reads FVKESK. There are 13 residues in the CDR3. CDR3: CASSHGGNTEAFF. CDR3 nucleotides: TGTGCCAGCAGCCATGGAGGGAACACTGAAGCTTTCTTT.

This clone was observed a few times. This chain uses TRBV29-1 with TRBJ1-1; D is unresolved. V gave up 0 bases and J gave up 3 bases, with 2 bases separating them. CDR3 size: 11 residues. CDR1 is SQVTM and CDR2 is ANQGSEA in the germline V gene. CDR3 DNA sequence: TGCAGCGTTGAAGATCACACTGAAGCTTTCTTT. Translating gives CSVEDHTEAFF. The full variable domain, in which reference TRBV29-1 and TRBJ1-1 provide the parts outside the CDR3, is SAVISQKPSRDICQRGTSLTIQCQVDSQVTMMFWYRQQPGQSLTLIATANQGSEATYESGFVIDKFPISRPNLTFSTLTVSNMSPEDSSIYLCSVEDHTEAFFGQGTRLTVV.

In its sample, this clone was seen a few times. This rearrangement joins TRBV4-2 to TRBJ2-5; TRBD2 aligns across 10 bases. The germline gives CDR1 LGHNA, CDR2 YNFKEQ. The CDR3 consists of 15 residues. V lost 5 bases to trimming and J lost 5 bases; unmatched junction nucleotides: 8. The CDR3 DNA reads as TGTGCCAGCAGCTCTCTAGCGGGGGACAGGGAGACCCAGTACTTC. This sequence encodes CASSSLAGDRETQYF.

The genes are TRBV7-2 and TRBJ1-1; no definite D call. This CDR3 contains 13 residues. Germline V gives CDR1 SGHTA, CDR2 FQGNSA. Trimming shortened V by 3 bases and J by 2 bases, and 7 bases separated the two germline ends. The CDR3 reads CASSFSYNTEAFF. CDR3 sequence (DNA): TGTGCCAGCAGCTTCAGTTACAACACTGAAGCTTTCTTT.

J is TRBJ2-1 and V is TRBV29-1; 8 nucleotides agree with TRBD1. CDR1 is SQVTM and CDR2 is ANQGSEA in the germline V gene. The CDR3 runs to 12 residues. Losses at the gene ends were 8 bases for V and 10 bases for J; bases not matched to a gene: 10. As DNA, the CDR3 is TGCAGCTTTGGGCAGGGGGCGTGGGAGCAGTTCTTC. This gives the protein CSFGQGAWEQFF.

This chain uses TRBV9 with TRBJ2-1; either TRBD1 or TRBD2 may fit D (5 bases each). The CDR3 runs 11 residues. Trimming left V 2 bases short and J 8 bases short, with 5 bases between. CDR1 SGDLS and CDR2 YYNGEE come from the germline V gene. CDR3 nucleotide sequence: TGTGCCAGCAGCGTGGGACATGAGCAGTTCTTC. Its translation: CASSVGHEQFF.

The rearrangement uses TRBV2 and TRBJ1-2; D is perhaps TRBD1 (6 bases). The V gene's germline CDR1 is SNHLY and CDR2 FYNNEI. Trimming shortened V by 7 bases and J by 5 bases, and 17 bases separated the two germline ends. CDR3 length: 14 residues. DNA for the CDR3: TGTGCCAGCACAACCGAGTGGACAGCGTATGGCTACACCTTC. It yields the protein CASTTEWTAYGYTF. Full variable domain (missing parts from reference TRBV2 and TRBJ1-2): EPEVTQTPSHQVTQMGQEVILRCVPISNHLYFYWYRQILGQKVEFLVSFYNNEISEKSEIFDDQFSVERPDGSNFTLKIRSTKLEDSAMYFCASTTEWTAYGYTFGSGTRLTVV.

The CDR3, as DNA: TGTGCCACCAGCAGAGCAGGGGCGGTGACCTACGAGCAGTACTTC. Translated, it gives CATSRAGAVTYEQYF. The chain uses TRBV15 and TRBJ2-7; possibly TRBD1 for D (6 bases). Per the germline V gene, CDR1 is LNHNV and CDR2 is YYDKDF (reference sequence). The CDR3 consists of 15 residues. The germline V and J ends were trimmed by 1 base and 2 bases, with 12 bases remaining between them. The variable domain in full, with the rest retrieved from reference TRBV15 and TRBJ2-7, is DAMVIQNPRYQVTQFGKPVTLSCSQTLNHNVMYWYQQKSSQAPKLLFHYYDKDFNNEADTPDNFQSRRPNTSFCFLDIRSPGLGDTAMYLCATSRAGAVTYEQYFGPGTRLTVT.

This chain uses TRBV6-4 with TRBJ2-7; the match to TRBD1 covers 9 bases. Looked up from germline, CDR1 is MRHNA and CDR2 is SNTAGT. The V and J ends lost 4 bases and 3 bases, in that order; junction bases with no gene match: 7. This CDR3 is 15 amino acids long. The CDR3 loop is CASSAPGTGNYEQYF. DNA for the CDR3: TGTGCCAGCAGTGCACCCGGGACAGGGAACTACGAGCAGTACTTC.